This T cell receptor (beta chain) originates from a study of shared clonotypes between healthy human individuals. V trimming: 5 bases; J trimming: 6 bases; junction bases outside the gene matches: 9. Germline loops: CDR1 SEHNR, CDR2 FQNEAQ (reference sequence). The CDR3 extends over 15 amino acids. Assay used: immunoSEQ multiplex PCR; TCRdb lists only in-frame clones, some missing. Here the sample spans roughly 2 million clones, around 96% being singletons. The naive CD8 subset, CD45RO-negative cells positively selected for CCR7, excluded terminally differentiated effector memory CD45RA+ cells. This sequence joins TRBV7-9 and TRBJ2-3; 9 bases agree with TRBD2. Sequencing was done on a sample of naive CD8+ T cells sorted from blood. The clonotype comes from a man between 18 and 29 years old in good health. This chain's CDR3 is CASSRSGGPADTQYF. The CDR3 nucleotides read TGTGCCAGCAGCCGGAGCGGGGGGCCAGCTGATACGCAGTATTTT.